This T cell receptor (beta chain) was sequenced in a study of control samples from healthy donors and cancer patients. From germline, CDR1 is SGHDT and CDR2 YYEEEE. V was clipped by 1 base and J by 1 base; unmatched bases: 2. This CDR3 region has 15 residues. The data were produced by immunoSEQ multiplex PCR, yet TCRdb's version contains in-frame clones alone and is incomplete. The table lists 400,000 to 450,000 clones, around nine tenths of them singletons. The source of this sequence is a middle-aged man with head and neck cancer. The rearrangement joins TRBV5-6 to TRBJ2-5, with 9 bases identical to TRBD2. The sequencing sample was made of PBMCs. CDR3 amino acids: CASSLLLAGQETQYF. DNA for the CDR3: TGTGCCAGCAGCTTGTTACTAGCGGGCCAAGAGACCCAGTACTTC.